These 16 T cell receptor beta chains share one sample of origin, sequenced in a study of blood T cell repertoires in COVID-19. This table comes from immunoSEQ multiplex PCR, and its TCRdb copy is limited to in-frame clones, with some not included. The sample holds around 100,000 clones; 80% are singletons and the top ten take around a third. The material sequenced was peripheral blood. Source of these receptors: a man aged 70-80 years with active or convalescent COVID-19.

This chain links TRBV7-6 with TRBJ1-3; a possible D gene is TRBD1 (6 bases). CDR1 and CDR2 (germline): SGHVS, FNYEAQ. There are 17 residues in the CDR3. Trimming stripped 0 bases from V and 5 bases from J, with 17 bases between. This chain's CDR3 is CASSLAGEQGRRNTIYF. Written as DNA, the CDR3 is TGTGCCAGCAGCTTAGCTGGGGAACAGGGAAGACGAAACACCATATATTTT.

In DNA, the CDR3 is TGTGCCGTAGGGGGGCTGACAGGGAAGTATCAGCCCCAGCATTTT. It specifies CAVGGLTGKYQPQHF. The genes are TRBV19 and TRBJ1-5; 7 bases align to TRBD1. V lost 11 bases and J lost 5; bases outside the gene matches: 15. Germline V CDR1 and CDR2: LNHDA, SQIVND (reference sequence). The CDR3 is made up of 15 amino acids.

This chain uses TRBV9 with TRBJ2-5, with TRBD1 as a possible D gene (6 bases). Deletions cut 4 bases from V and 1 base from J, with 14 bases between. This CDR3 is 15 amino acids long. In germline, CDR1 is SGDLS, CDR2 YYNGEE. The CDR3 loop reads CASSRGTLPQETQYF. CDR3 nucleotide sequence: TGTGCCAGCAGCAGAGGGACACTACCCCAAGAGACCCAGTACTTC.

This clone was seen only once. V is TRBV7-6 and J is TRBJ2-1; 7 nucleotides agree with TRBD2. The ends lost 2 bases at V and 4 bases at J; junction bases unmatched: 8. Germline lookup yields CDR1 SGHVS and CDR2 FNYEAQ. The CDR3 spans 16 residues. In DNA, the CDR3 is TGTGCCAGCAGCTTAAGCGGGGCACGCATTTACAATGAGCAGTTCTTC. This translates into CASSLSGARIYNEQFF.

The genes are TRBV11-2 and TRBJ2-1; 9 positions agree with TRBD2. This CDR3 region has 14 residues. J was trimmed by 8 bases and V by 2 bases; bases with no gene match: 4. Germline V gives CDR1 SGHAT, CDR2 FQNNGV. The CDR3 sequence is CASSLLAGTDEQFF. The CDR3 DNA is TGTGCCAGCAGCTTACTAGCGGGGACTGATGAGCAGTTCTTC. Variable domain in full (rest from reference TRBV11-2 and TRBJ2-1): EAGVAQSPRYKIIEKRQSVAFWCNPISGHATLYWYQQILGQGPKLLIQFQNNGVVDDSQLPKDRFSAERLKGVDSTLKIQPAKLEDSAVYLCASSLLAGTDEQFFGPGTRLTVL.

This chain links TRBV6-6 with TRBJ2-7; a weak D match, TRBD1 (5 bases). Germline V CDR1 and CDR2: MNHNY, SVGAGI (reference sequence). With 4 bases removed from V and 5 bases from J, the gap between germline ends came to 15 bases. There are 14 residues in the CDR3. CDR3 nucleotides: TGTGCCAGCAGTTTTCACTACAGGTCCCACGAGCAGTACTTC. This encodes CASSFHYRSHEQYF.

CDR3 in amino acids: CASSRHGFNEKLFF. In DNA, the CDR3 is TGTGCCAGCAGTCGACACGGTTTTAATGAAAAACTGTTTTTT. The chain uses TRBV27 and TRBJ1-4; D not resolved. Per the germline V gene, CDR1 is MNHEY and CDR2 is SMNVEV (reference sequence). V lost 5 bases and J lost 4, with 11 bases in between. The CDR3 runs 14 residues.

The chain couples TRBV3-1 (or the pseudogene TRBV3-2) to TRBJ1-1, with 7 bases fitting TRBD1. The V segment lost 4 bases and the J segment 1 base; nucleotides outside the gene matches: 3. The CDR3 has 14 amino acids. Per the germline V gene, CDR1 is LGHDT and CDR2 is YNNKEL (reference sequence). The CDR3 reads CASSLGTANTEAFF. The CDR3 DNA reads as TGTGCCAGCAGCCTCGGGACAGCGAACACTGAAGCTTTCTTT.

This clone was counted once. This rearrangement joins TRBV3-1 (or the pseudogene TRBV3-2) to TRBJ2-4; 9 bases line up with TRBD1. Germline lookup yields CDR1 LGHDT and CDR2 YNNKEL (reference sequence). The V gene end was trimmed by 2 bases and the J gene end by 9 bases; junction bases not matched to a gene: 8. The CDR3 spans 15 residues. The CDR3 nucleotides read TGTGCCAGCAGCCAAACGGGGACAGGGATAGGCATTCAGTACTTC. Translated: CASSQTGTGIGIQYF.

This clone was counted a few times. Other DNA sequences of this sample code for an identical CDR3. This chain connects TRBV19 to TRBJ1-2; 8 bases map to TRBD1. Germline V lookup: CDR1 LNHDA, CDR2 SQIVND (reference sequence). Trimming cost V 6 bases and J 3 bases; bases outside gene matches: 6. The CDR3 is made up of 14 amino acids. Here the CDR3 reads CASSPDRVDYGYTF. The CDR3 DNA follows: TGTGCCAGTAGCCCGGACAGGGTCGACTATGGCTACACCTTC.

This clone has more than one count but fewer than ten. The chain recombines TRBV19 with TRBJ2-5; 11 bases are a match to TRBD2. This CDR3 comprises 19 residues. Germline values: CDR1 LNHDA, CDR2 SQIVND (reference sequence). The V segment lost 3 bases and the J segment 4 bases; nucleotides outside the gene matches: 16. The CDR3 protein is CASSILLNLAGGVRETQYF. The CDR3 DNA is TGTGCCAGTAGTATCCTCCTCAATCTAGCGGGGGGCGTAAGAGAGACCCAGTACTTC.

The chain employs TRBV10-3 and TRBJ1-4; the D is unclear. With 6 bases removed from V and 0 bases from J, the gap between germline ends came to 8 bases. CDR3 length: 14 residues. Germline CDR1 reads ENHRY; CDR2 reads SYGVKD. CDR3 loop: CAIRSAATNEKLFF. CDR3 nucleotide sequence: TGTGCCATCAGGAGTGCGGCAACTAATGAAAAACTGTTTTTT.

This clone was seen only once. The chain employs TRBV4-1 and TRBJ2-1; TRBD2 agrees at 9 bases. The germline CDR1 and CDR2 sequences are MGHRA and YSYEKL. The CDR3 length is 17 residues. Losses at the gene ends were 0 bases for V and 13 bases for J; bases not matched to a gene: 16. The CDR3 DNA reads as TGCGCCAGCAGCCAAGATATGGGGCGGGGGGGCCAGTCTTACCAGTTCTTC. This gives the protein CASSQDMGRGGQSYQFF.

This clone was seen once. The CDR3 sequence: CASSYTGSNSPLHF. The CDR3 DNA follows: TGTGCCAGCAGTTACACGGGGTCTAATTCACCCCTCCACTTT. The chain combines TRBV6-5 with TRBJ1-6; D gene uncertain. This CDR3 has 14 residues. Trimming took 2 bases from V and 6 from J, leaving 8 bases between them. CDR1 MNHEY and CDR2 SVGAGI come from the germline V gene.

V is TRBV7-8 and J is TRBJ2-6; no clear D gene. The V gene's germline CDR1 is SGHVS and CDR2 FQNEAQ. The CDR3 consists of 14 residues. Deletions cut 8 bases from V and 0 bases from J, with 8 bases between. The CDR3 bases are TGTGCCAGCGGTATCTACTCTGGGGCCAACGTCCTGACTTTC. Translation gives CASGIYSGANVLTF.

V is TRBV20-1 and J is TRBJ1-2; D perhaps matches TRBD1 (6 bases). The germline V gene encodes CDR1 DFQATT and CDR2 SNEGSKA (reference sequence). The CDR3 is 13 amino acids. Between the trimmed V and J ends, which lost 3 bases and 5 bases, there was a span of 13 bases. CDR3 residues: CSASRGAEYGYTF. The CDR3, as DNA: TGCAGTGCTAGTCGGGGGGCGGAATATGGCTACACCTTC.